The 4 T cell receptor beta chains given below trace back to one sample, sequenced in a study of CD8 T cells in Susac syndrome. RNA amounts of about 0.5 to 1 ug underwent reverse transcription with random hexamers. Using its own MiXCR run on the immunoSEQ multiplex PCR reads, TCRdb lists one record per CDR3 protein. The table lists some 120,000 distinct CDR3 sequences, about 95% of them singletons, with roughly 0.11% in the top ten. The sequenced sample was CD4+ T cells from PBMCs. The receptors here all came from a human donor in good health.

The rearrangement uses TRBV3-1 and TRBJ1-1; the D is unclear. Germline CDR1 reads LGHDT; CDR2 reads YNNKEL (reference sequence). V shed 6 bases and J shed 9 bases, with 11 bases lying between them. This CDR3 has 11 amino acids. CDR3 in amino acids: CASSLLEQAFF. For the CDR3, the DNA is TGTGCCAGCAGTTTACTCGAACAAGCTTTCTTT.

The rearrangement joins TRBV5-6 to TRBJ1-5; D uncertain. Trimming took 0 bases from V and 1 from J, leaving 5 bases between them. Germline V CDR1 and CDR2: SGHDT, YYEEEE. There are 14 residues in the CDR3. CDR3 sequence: CASSLVNSNQPQHF. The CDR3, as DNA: TGTGCCAGCAGCTTGGTAAACAGCAATCAGCCCCAGCATTTT.

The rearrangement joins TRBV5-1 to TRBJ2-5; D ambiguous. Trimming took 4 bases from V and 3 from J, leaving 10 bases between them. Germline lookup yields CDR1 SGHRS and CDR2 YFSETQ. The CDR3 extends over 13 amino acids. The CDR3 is CASSRGLEETQYF. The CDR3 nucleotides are TGCGCCAGCAGCCGAGGTTTAGAAGAGACCCAGTACTTC.

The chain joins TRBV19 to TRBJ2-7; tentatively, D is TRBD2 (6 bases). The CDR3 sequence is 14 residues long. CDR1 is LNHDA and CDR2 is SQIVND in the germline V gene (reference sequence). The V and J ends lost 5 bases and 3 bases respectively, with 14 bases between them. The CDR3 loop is CASSSRTTYYEQYF. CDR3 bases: TGTGCCAGTAGTTCAAGGACTACCTACTACGAGCAGTACTTC.